The 21 T cell receptor beta chains below were found in one sample sequenced in a study of T cell changes during pregnancy in multiple sclerosis. Here immunoSEQ multiplex PCR was the method, and the copy in TCRdb shows in-frame clones only, minus some. The sample holds some 74,000 clones, 92% seen once. This specimen consisted of peripheral blood, obtained before pregnancy. The source of these receptors is a female donor with multiple sclerosis, enrolled in a pregnancy study.

This clone was seen a single time. The chain recombines TRBV6-1 with TRBJ1-2; D may be TRBD1 (6 bases). The CDR3 has 12 amino acids. The germline V and J ends were trimmed by 7 bases and 8 bases, with 14 bases remaining between them. Per germline, CDR1 MNHNS and CDR2 SASEGT. As DNA, the CDR3 is TGTGCCAGCAACCAGGGGAAGGGCGGCTACACCTTC. Its translation: CASNQGKGGYTF.

The V and J genes are TRBV11-2 and TRBJ2-5; tentative D call: TRBD2 (6 bases). This CDR3 is built from 14 residues. V shed 6 bases and J shed 3 bases, with 14 bases lying between them. Germline CDR1 SGHAT, CDR2 FQNNGV. The DNA of the CDR3 is TGTGCCAGCAGACCCCCGGGGAGGAAAGAGACCCAGTACTTC. Encoded protein: CASRPPGRKETQYF.

The V and J genes are TRBV19 and TRBJ2-7; tentatively, D is TRBD2 (5 bases). Looked up from germline, CDR1 is LNHDA and CDR2 is SQIVND (reference sequence). Trimming stripped 7 bases from V and 5 bases from J, with 15 bases between. The length of the CDR3 is 13 residues. CDR3 DNA: TGTGCCAGTAAGCAAGAGGGTCTCCACGAGCAGTACTTC. It translates to CASKQEGLHEQYF.

The chain joins TRBV13 to TRBJ1-2, with no clear D. CDR3 length: 19 residues. The V end lost 4 bases, the J end lost 6 bases, and 30 bases lay between the germline ends. Germline loops: CDR1 PRHDT, CDR2 FYEKMQ (reference sequence). CDR3 amino acids: CASSSPSDTEFFRRDGYTF. Here the CDR3 DNA reads TGTGCCAGCAGCTCCCCTTCAGACACGGAATTCTTTAGGCGCGATGGCTACACCTTC. Filled out from reference TRBV13 and TRBJ1-2, the complete variable domain reads AAGVIQSPRHLIKEKRETATLKCYPIPRHDTVYWYQQGPGQDPQFLISFYEKMQSDKGSIPDRFSAQQFSDYHSELNMSSLELGDSALYFCASSSPSDTEFFRRDGYTFGSGTRLTVV.

V and J are TRBV27 and TRBJ1-4, with D maybe TRBD1 (6 bases). CDR1 is MNHEY and CDR2 is SMNVEV in the germline V gene (reference sequence). The CDR3 has 15 amino acids. V was pared by 6 bases and J by 4 bases, with 15 bases between. CDR3 nucleotide sequence: TGTGCCAGCAGGGCCCAGGGGCGCCATAATGAAAAACTGTTTTTT. Translated, it gives CASRAQGRHNEKLFF.

The CDR3 region is CASSLVLGGSNSPLHF. The CDR3 DNA is TGTGCCAGCAGCTTGGTATTGGGAGGTAGTAATTCACCCCTCCACTTT. The V gene is TRBV7-9, the J gene TRBJ1-6; no reliable D call. CDR3 length equals 16 residues. Trimming took 3 bases from V and 6 from J, leaving 15 bases between them. Germline V gene lookup returns CDR1 SEHNR and CDR2 FQNEAQ (reference sequence).

This clone was counted a single time. CDR3 sequence: CASSTNTGKYEQYF. Here the CDR3 DNA reads TGTGCCAGCAGCACGAACACAGGGAAATACGAGCAGTACTTC. The chain couples TRBV7-9 to TRBJ2-7; D possibly corresponds to TRBD1 (6 bases). V lost 5 bases to trimming and J lost 4 bases, with 15 bases between them. Germline V gives CDR1 SEHNR, CDR2 FQNEAQ (reference sequence). The CDR3 is 14 amino acids.

The J gene is TRBJ2-1, the V gene TRBV29-1; TRBD1 matches 8 bases. This CDR3 comprises 14 residues. Per the germline V gene, CDR1 is SQVTM and CDR2 is ANQGSEA. Germline trimming cut 7 bases from V and 8 bases from J; bases unmatched to any gene: 13. The CDR3 loop is CSAKTGAAIYEQFF. The CDR3 region has the DNA TGCAGCGCCAAGACAGGGGCCGCAATCTATGAGCAGTTCTTC.

This clone was recorded only once. The chain couples TRBV2 to TRBJ2-1; no reliable D call. V dropped 4 bases and J dropped 2 bases, with 9 bases sitting between them. CDR3 length: 14 residues. Germline V gene lookup returns CDR1 SNHLY and CDR2 FYNNEI. This CDR3 reads CASSVNAPYNEQFF. DNA for the CDR3: TGTGCCAGCAGTGTGAATGCGCCCTACAATGAGCAGTTCTTC.

This clone came up once. The gene calls are TRBV28 and TRBJ2-7, with a possible D match to TRBD2 (6 bases). From germline, CDR1 is MDHEN and CDR2 SYDVKM. The CDR3 length is 15 residues. V shed 6 bases and J shed 6 bases, with 21 bases lying between them. The CDR3 sequence is CASSHPRTTFSEQYF. CDR3 in DNA: TGTGCCAGCAGCCACCCCCGGACTACCTTTTCCGAGCAGTACTTC.

This clone occurred once. The chain joins TRBV6-5 to TRBJ2-5; D is unclear. V lost 2 bases, J lost 4 bases, and 11 bases lay in between. This CDR3 contains 14 residues. The germline gives CDR1 MNHEY, CDR2 SVGAGI. In DNA form, the CDR3 reads TGTGCCAGCAGTTACACGGGTAGTTTAGAGACCCAGTACTTC. The encoded protein is CASSYTGSLETQYF.

The CDR3 protein is CASSGANTGELFF. In nucleotides, the CDR3 is TGTGCCAGCAGCGGGGCCAACACCGGGGAGCTGTTTTTT. V is TRBV5-4 and J is TRBJ2-2; a weak D match, TRBD1 (5 bases). This CDR3 spans 13 amino acids. Between the trimmed V and J ends, which lost 4 bases and 2 bases, there was a span of 6 bases. From germline, CDR1 is SGHNT and CDR2 YYREEE (reference sequence).

The genes are TRBV29-1 and TRBJ2-1; 7 nucleotides agree with TRBD1. The CDR3 contains 15 residues. V lost 0 bases, J lost 0 bases, and 2 bases stayed unmatched. Germline V gene data show CDR1 as SQVTM and CDR2 as ANQGSEA. The CDR3 spells CSVEDRGISYNEQFF. As DNA, the CDR3 is TGCAGCGTTGAAGACAGGGGGATCTCCTACAATGAGCAGTTCTTC.

V is TRBV28 and J is TRBJ2-7; D is undetermined. Per germline, CDR1 MDHEN and CDR2 SYDVKM. CDR3 length: 13 amino acids. V lost 5 bases to trimming and J lost 4 bases, with 12 bases between them. CDR3 sequence: CASSPSPPYEQYF. The CDR3 DNA follows: TGTGCCAGCAGTCCTTCCCCCCCGTACGAGCAGTACTTC.

The V call is TRBV11-2, the J call TRBJ2-7, with D perhaps matching TRBD2 (5 bases). The length of the CDR3 is 14 residues. The V end lost 5 bases, the J end lost 2 bases, and 13 bases lay between the germline ends. CDR1 is SGHAT, CDR2 FQNNGV, per germline. The CDR3 DNA reads TGTGCCAGCAGCACCATCCGGGGTACCTACGAGCAGTACTTC. It encodes CASSTIRGTYEQYF.

This chain uses TRBV11-2 with TRBJ1-1, with unresolved D. Germline CDR1 SGHAT, CDR2 FQNNGV. V was shortened by 5 bases and J by 3 bases, with 22 bases between the two germline ends. CDR3 length: 17 residues. CDR3: CASSPLSPKTQDTEAFF. The CDR3 DNA reads TGTGCCAGCAGCCCCCTGAGCCCGAAAACGCAAGACACTGAAGCTTTCTTT.

The rearrangement links TRBV7-9 to TRBJ1-2; the match to TRBD1 covers 10 bases. Germline V gives CDR1 SEHNR, CDR2 FQNEAQ (reference sequence). With V trimmed by 5 bases and J by 3 bases, 6 bases remained unmatched. This CDR3 has 15 amino acids. CDR3 residues: CASSLTGGNDYGYTF. In DNA form, the CDR3 reads TGTGCCAGCAGCCTGACAGGGGGCAACGACTATGGCTACACCTTC.

The chain combines TRBV7-8 with TRBJ1-1; 8 bases line up with TRBD1. The CDR3 spans 13 residues. V lost 4 bases to trimming and J lost 6 bases; unmatched junction nucleotides: 4. Germline V CDR1 and CDR2: SGHVS, FQNEAQ. CDR3 coding DNA: TGTGCCAGCAGCTGGACAGGGTTGGCTGAAGCTTTCTTT. Its protein is CASSWTGLAEAFF.

The chain joins TRBV27 to TRBJ2-7; 7 bases line up with TRBD1. The CDR3 sequence is 15 residues long. V lost 7 bases and J lost 2; bases outside the gene matches: 11. In germline, CDR1 is MNHEY, CDR2 SMNVEV (reference sequence). CDR3 amino acids: CASITPRDSTYEQYF. The CDR3 DNA is TGTGCCAGCATTACTCCTCGGGACAGTACCTACGAGCAGTACTTC.

The genes are TRBV7-3 and TRBJ1-6; 7 nucleotides agree with TRBD1. The CDR3 is 15 residues long. Unmatched junction bases numbered 6, after V lost 5 bases and J lost 5 bases. Germline assignment: CDR1 SGHTA and CDR2 FQGTGA. The DNA of the CDR3 is TGTGCCAGCAGCCCGGGACAGAGCAATAATTCACCCCTCCACTTT. Encoded protein: CASSPGQSNNSPLHF.

This chain connects TRBV18 to TRBJ2-5; 10 bases line up with TRBD2. Germline V gene sequence: CDR1 KGHSH, CDR2 LQKENI. After removal of 1 base from V and 9 bases from J, the junction contained 8 bases not matched to a gene. The CDR3 runs to 15 residues. As DNA, the CDR3 is TGTGCCAGCTCACCACTAGTATTGAGCGGGGGGGCCCAGTACTTC. Translating gives CASSPLVLSGGAQYF.